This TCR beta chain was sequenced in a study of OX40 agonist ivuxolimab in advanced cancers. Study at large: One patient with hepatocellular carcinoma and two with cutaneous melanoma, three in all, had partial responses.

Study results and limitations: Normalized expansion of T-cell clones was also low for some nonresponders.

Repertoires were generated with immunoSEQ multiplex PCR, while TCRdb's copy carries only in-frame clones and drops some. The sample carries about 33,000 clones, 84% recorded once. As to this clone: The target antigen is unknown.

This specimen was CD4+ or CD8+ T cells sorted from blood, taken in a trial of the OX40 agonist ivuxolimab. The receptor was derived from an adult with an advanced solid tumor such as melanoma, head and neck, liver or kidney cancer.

CDR3 coding DNA: TGCGCCAGCAGCTTGGCCGCAGGGTCAAGTAATGAGCAGTTCTTC. Protein product: CASSLAAGSSNEQFF. The chain couples TRBV5-1 to TRBJ2-1, with D perhaps matching TRBD1 (5 bases). V was trimmed by 0 bases and J by 7 bases, leaving 14 bases between them. CDR1 SGHRS and CDR2 YFSETQ come from the germline V gene. This CDR3 is 15 amino acids long.